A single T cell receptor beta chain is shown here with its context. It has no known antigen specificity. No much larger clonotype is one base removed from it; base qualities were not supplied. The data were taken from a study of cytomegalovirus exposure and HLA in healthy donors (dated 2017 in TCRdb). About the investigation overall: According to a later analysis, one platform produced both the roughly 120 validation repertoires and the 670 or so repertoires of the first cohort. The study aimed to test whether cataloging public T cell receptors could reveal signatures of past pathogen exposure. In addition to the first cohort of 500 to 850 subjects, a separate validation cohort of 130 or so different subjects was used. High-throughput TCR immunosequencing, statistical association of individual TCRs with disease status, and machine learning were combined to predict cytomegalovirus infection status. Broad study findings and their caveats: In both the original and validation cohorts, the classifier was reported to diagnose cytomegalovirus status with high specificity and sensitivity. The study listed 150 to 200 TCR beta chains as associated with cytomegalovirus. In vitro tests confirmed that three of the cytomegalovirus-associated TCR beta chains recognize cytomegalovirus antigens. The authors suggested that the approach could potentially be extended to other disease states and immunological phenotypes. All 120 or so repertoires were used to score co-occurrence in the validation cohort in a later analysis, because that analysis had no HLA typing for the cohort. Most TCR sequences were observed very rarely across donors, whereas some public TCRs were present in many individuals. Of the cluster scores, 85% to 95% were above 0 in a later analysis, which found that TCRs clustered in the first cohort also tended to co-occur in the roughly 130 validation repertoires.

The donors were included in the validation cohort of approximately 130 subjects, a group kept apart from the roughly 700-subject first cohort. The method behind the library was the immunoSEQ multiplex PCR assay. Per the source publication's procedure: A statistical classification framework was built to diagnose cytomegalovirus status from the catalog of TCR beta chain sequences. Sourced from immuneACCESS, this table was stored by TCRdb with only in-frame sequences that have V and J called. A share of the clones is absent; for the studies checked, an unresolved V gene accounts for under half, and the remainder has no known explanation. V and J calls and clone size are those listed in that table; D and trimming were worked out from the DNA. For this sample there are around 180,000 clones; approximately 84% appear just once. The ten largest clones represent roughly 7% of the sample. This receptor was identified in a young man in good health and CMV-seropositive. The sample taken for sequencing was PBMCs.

The bases read TGTGCCAGCTCTACTAAGGACAGGGGTGCGGCTTTCTTT. It codes for CASSTKDRGAAFF. The rearrangement joined TRBV18 to TRBJ1-1, and 9 bases in between align with TRBD1. V and J are trimmed by 6 bases and 11 bases, and the gene matches miss 10 bases of the junction. Sequences KGHSH (CDR1) and LQKENI (CDR2) are obtained from the germline V gene. Counted from cysteine to phenylalanine, this CDR3 has 13 amino acids. The kept DNA is CDR3 alone, 39 bases in frame from the first base.